Below, one TCR beta chain is given with its context. This sample was included in a study of OX40 agonist ivuxolimab in advanced cancers. Trimming cost V 3 bases and J 7 bases, with 10 bases left between them. The CDR3 covers 13 residues. Germline V gene sequence: CDR1 LNHDA, CDR2 SQIVND (reference sequence). Libraries were prepared by immunoSEQ multiplex PCR; TCRdb keeps only in-frame clonotypes and omits some of them. Seen here are approximately 48,000 clones, about 87% observed once, and the top ten hold 10%. This chain joins TRBV19 and TRBJ1-5; D might be TRBD1 (5 bases). The sequencing used CD4+ or CD8+ T cells sorted from blood, collected in a trial of the OX40 agonist ivuxolimab. This sequence originates from an adult with an advanced solid tumor such as melanoma, head and neck, liver or kidney cancer. This CDR3 reads CASSIKGNQPQHF. CDR3 DNA sequence: TGTGCCAGTAGTATCAAGGGGAACCAGCCCCAGCATTTT.